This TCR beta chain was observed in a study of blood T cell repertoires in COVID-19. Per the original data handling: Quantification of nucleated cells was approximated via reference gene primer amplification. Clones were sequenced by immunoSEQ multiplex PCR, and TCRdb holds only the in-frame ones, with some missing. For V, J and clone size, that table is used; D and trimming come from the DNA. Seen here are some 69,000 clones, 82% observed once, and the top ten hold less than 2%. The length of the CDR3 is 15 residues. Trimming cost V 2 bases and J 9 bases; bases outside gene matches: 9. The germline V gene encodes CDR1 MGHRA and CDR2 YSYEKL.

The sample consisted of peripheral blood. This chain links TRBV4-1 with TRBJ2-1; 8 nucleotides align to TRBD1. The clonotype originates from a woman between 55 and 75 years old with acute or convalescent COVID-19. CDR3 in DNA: TGCGCCAGCAGCCAACCCGACAGGGGTCCCGGTGAGCAGTTCTTC. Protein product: CASSQPDRGPGEQFF.